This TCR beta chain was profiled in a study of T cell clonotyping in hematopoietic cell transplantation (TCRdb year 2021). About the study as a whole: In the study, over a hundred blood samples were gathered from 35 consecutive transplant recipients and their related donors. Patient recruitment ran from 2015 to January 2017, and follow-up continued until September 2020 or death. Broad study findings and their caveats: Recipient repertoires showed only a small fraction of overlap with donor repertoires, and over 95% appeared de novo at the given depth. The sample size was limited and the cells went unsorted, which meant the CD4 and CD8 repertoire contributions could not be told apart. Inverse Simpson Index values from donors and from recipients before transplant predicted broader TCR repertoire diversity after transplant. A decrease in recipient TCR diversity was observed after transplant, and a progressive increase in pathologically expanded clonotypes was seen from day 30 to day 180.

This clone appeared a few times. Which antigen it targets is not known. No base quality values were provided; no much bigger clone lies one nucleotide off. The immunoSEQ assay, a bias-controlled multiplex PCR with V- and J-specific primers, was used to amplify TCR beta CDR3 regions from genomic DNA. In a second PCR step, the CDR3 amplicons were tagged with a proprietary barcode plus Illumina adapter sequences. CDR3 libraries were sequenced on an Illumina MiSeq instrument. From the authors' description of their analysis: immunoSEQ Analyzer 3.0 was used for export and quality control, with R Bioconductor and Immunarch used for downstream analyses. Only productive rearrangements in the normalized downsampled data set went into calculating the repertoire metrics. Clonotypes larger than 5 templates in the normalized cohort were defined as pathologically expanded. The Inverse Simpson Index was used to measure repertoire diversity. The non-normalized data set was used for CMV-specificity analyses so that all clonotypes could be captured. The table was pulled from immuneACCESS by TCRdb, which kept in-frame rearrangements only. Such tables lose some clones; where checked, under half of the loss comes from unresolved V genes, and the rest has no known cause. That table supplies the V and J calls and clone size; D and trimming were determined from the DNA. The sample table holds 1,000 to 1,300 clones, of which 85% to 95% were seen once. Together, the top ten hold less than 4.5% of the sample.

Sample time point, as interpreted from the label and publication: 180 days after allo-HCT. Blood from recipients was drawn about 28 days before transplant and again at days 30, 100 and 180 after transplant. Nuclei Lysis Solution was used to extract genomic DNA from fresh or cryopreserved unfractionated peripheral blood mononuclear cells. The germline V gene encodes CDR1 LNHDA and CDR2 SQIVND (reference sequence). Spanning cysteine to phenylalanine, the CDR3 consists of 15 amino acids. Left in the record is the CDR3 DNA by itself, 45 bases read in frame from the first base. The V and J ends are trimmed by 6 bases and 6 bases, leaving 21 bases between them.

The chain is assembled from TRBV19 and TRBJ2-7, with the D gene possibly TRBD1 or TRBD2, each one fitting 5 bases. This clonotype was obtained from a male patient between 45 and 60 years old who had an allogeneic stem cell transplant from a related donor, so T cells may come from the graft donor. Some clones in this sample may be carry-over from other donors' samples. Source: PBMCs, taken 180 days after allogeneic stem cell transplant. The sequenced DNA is TGTGCCAGTAGCCTCACCTCCGGGACCCTTAGCGAGCAGTACTTC. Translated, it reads CASSLTSGTLSEQYF. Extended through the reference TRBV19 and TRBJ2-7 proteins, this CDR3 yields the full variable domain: DGGITQSPKYLFRKEGQNVTLSCEQNLNHDAMYWYRQDPGQGLRLIYYSQIVNDFQKGDIAEGYSVSREKKESFPLTVTSAQKNPTAFYLCASSLTSGTLSEQYFGPGTRLTVT.